Each of the 22 T cell receptor beta chains below was sequenced from the same sample in a study of Graves' ophthalmopathy and Graves' hyperthyroidism. As the template, RNA transcripts were used to amplify TCR beta CDR3 regions. RT-PCR in the first round used HTBI primers; a second-round multiplex PCR followed. Each CDR3 protein gets one entry after TCRdb re-called the multiplex PCR reads with MiXCR. The sample lists roughly 230,000 distinct CDR3 sequences, 20% to 25% seen once, with approximately 39% in the top ten. Sequenced: peripheral blood. The source is a woman between 50 and 59 years old with Graves' ophthalmopathy.

This clonotype occurred many times. This chain joins TRBV30 and TRBJ1-5, with D unclear. CDR3 length equals 14 residues. Trimming left V 0 bases short and J 3 bases short, with 9 bases between. Germline loops: CDR1 GTSNPN, CDR2 SVGIG (reference sequence). In nucleotides, the CDR3 is TGTGCCTGGAGTGTCGGCAGCAACAATCAGCCCCAGCATTTT. Residues: CAWSVGSNNQPQHF.

J is TRBJ1-1 and V is TRBV24-1; D is possibly TRBD1 (6 bases). Trimming left V 8 bases short and J 3 bases short, with 18 bases between. Germline assignment: CDR1 KGHDR and CDR2 SFDVKD. This CDR3 region has 15 residues. CDR3 DNA: TGTGCCACCACCGCGGGGGGGCTCGGGGACACTGAAGCTTTCTTT. Protein: CATTAGGLGDTEAFF.

This clonotype was observed many times. V is TRBV10-3 and J is TRBJ2-1; possible D gene TRBD2, 6 bases. The germline gives CDR1 ENHRY, CDR2 SYGVKD. The ends were cut back, 11 bases at V and 4 bases at J, with 18 bases in the middle. The CDR3 has 14 amino acids. CDR3 DNA sequence: TGTGCCGTAGGCAACTCGGGAGAGTACAATGAGCAGTTCTTC. Amino acids: CAVGNSGEYNEQFF.

This clonotype has a count of ten or more. V is TRBV19 and J is TRBJ1-2; no definite D call. The V end lost 3 bases, the J end lost 1 base, and 12 bases lay between the germline ends. The germline gives CDR1 LNHDA, CDR2 SQIVND (reference sequence). This CDR3 has 15 residues. The CDR3 DNA reads TGTGCCAGTAGTATCGGGCGTCAGTATAACTATGGCTACACCTTC. Encoded protein: CASSIGRQYNYGYTF.

Many counts were recorded for this clonotype. The chain has TRBV6-1 and TRBJ1-5; 7 bases are a match to TRBD1. The ends lost 6 bases at V and 4 bases at J; junction bases unmatched: 9. CDR3 length equals 15 residues. Per the germline V gene, CDR1 is MNHNS and CDR2 is SASEGT. This chain's CDR3 is CASRPGTDMNQPQHF. CDR3 sequence (DNA): TGTGCCAGCAGACCCGGGACAGATATGAATCAGCCCCAGCATTTT.

This clonotype was counted many times. CDR3 nucleotides: TGTGCCAGTAGTATAGGAGGGCTGAACACTGAAGCTTTCTTT. Translating it yields CASSIGGLNTEAFF. The rearrangement uses TRBV19 and TRBJ1-1; D uncertain. Germline lookup yields CDR1 LNHDA and CDR2 SQIVND (reference sequence). The CDR3 spans 14 residues. Deletions cut 1 base from V and 0 bases from J, with 6 bases between.

The chain has TRBV4-1 and TRBJ1-2; D is perhaps TRBD1 (6 bases). This CDR3 comprises 16 residues. V was pared by 3 bases and J by 3 bases, with 17 bases between. The V gene's germline CDR1 is MGHRA and CDR2 YSYEKL. The CDR3, as DNA: TGCGCCAGCAGCCACCCGCCCGGGGGGCGCTACTATGGCTACACCTTC. Protein sequence: CASSHPPGGRYYGYTF.

As regards this clonotype: The junction and the germline gene differ at one end; a read error may be behind it. The V call is TRBV25-1, the J call TRBJ1-2; no clear D gene. Germline CDR1 is MGHDK and CDR2 is SYGVNS. This CDR3 contains 15 residues. The chain's CDR3 is CASSEGIGNPHGYSF. CDR3 sequence (DNA): TGTGCCAGCAGTGAAGGGATAGGCAATCCCCATGGCTACAGCTTC.

This clonotype has at least ten counts. The chain combines TRBV24-1 with TRBJ2-2; a possible D gene is TRBD2 (5 bases). The CDR3 consists of 12 residues. Germline V gene lookup returns CDR1 KGHDR and CDR2 SFDVKD. V was clipped by 6 bases and J by 6 bases, with 7 bases between them. The CDR3 DNA is TGTGCCACCAGTTCGGAGGCCGGGGAGCTGTTTTTT. It is translated as CATSSEAGELFF.

This clonotype was observed at least ten times. J is TRBJ1-5 and V is TRBV7-2, with 10 bases that match TRBD1. The CDR3 totals 15 residues. The V segment lost 5 bases and the J segment 7 bases; nucleotides outside the gene matches: 8. CDR1 is SGHTA and CDR2 is FQGNSA in the germline V gene. The CDR3 DNA reads TGTGCCAGCAGCGCGCGGCGGGACAGGGGCCAGCCCCAGCATTTT. It codes for CASSARRDRGQPQHF.

This rearrangement joins TRBV6-2 or TRBV6-3 to TRBJ2-2; D may be TRBD2 (6 bases). The CDR3 is 15 amino acids. The ends were cut back, 5 bases at V and 7 bases at J, with 17 bases in the middle. The germline CDR1 and CDR2 sequences are MNHEY and SVGEGT. The CDR3 loop is CASSTGRDSIGELFF. The CDR3 DNA reads as TGTGCCAGCAGTACGGGCCGGGACTCTATCGGGGAGCTGTTTTTT.

The chain couples TRBV20-1 to TRBJ2-2; D tentatively reads TRBD1 or TRBD2 (5 bases each). In germline, CDR1 is DFQATT, CDR2 SNEGSKA (reference sequence). This CDR3 comprises 16 residues. Trimming cost V 0 bases and J 2 bases, with 13 bases left between them. Here the CDR3 DNA reads TGCAGTGCTAGAGATTCCTGGGACGGAAACACCGGGGAGCTGTTTTTT. This codes for CSARDSWDGNTGELFF.

This clonotype occurred many times. The gene calls are TRBV12-3 or TRBV12-4 and TRBJ2-7; D possibly corresponds to TRBD2 (6 bases). There are 16 residues in the CDR3. Between the trimmed V and J ends, which lost 5 bases and 2 bases, there was a span of 19 bases. DNA of the CDR3: TGTGCCAGCAGTCTGCGGGGCGGAGGGACCCCCTACGAGCAGTACTTC. This gives the protein CASSLRGGGTPYEQYF.

Many counts were recorded for this clonotype. The CDR3 end shows no conserved phenylalanine or tryptophan, and so a read error is likely. The chain joins TRBV15 to TRBJ1-1; no reliable D call. The CDR3 is 14 residues long. Germline V gene lookup returns CDR1 LNHNV and CDR2 YYDKDF (reference sequence). V lost 0 bases to trimming and J lost 2 bases, with 7 bases between them. This CDR3 reads CATSRDMKNTEAFL. In nucleotides, the CDR3 is TGTGCCACCAGCAGAGATATGAAAAACACTGAAGCTTTCCTT.

This clonotype has at least ten counts. The J gene is TRBJ2-7, the V gene TRBV9, with D tentatively TRBD2 (5 bases). The CDR3 loop spans 14 amino acids. V was pared by 3 bases and J by 3 bases, with 13 bases between. Germline CDR1 is SGDLS and CDR2 is YYNGEE. The CDR3: CASSAHTGNYEQYF. CDR3 in DNA: TGTGCCAGCAGCGCACATACGGGGAACTACGAGCAGTACTTC.

This clonotype showed up many times. This chain connects TRBV2 to TRBJ1-1; D remains unclear. CDR3 size: 12 residues. Germline V gene lookup returns CDR1 SNHLY and CDR2 FYNNEI. Trimming removed 2 bases from V and 8 bases from J, with 9 bases in between. The DNA of the CDR3 is TGTGCCAGCAGTGAAAGCGGCTTCGAAGCTTTCTTT. This codes for CASSESGFEAFF.

This clonotype was recorded at least ten times. The J gene is TRBJ1-5, the V gene TRBV19; D unclear. V was trimmed by 3 bases and J by 4 bases, leaving 10 bases between them. The CDR3 extends over 14 amino acids. Germline loops: CDR1 LNHDA, CDR2 SQIVND (reference sequence). CDR3 bases: TGTGCCAGTAGTATGGGGTCGGGGAATCAGCCCCAGCATTTT. The encoded protein is CASSMGSGNQPQHF. The full variable domain, with the rest looked up from reference TRBV19 and TRBJ1-5, is DGGITQSPKYLFRKEGQNVTLSCEQNLNHDAMYWYRQDPGQGLRLIYYSQIVNDFQKGDIAEGYSVSREKKESFPLTVTSAQKNPTAFYLCASSMGSGNQPQHFGDGTRLSIL.

This chain links TRBV7-8 with TRBJ1-5, with a tentative D call TRBD1 (5 bases). Germline V gene data show CDR1 as SGHVS and CDR2 as FQNEAQ. The CDR3 is 16 amino acids. Trimming stripped 1 base from V and 2 bases from J, with 12 bases between. CDR3: CASSLGPGMGNQPQHF. CDR3 in DNA: TGTGCCAGCAGCTTAGGACCAGGGATGGGCAATCAGCCCCAGCATTTT.

In this sample, this clonotype turned up many times. The chain is built from TRBV29-1 and TRBJ1-1, with 8 positions matching TRBD1. Germline V gene sequence: CDR1 SQVTM, CDR2 ANQGSEA. The length of the CDR3 is 12 residues. Trimming took 4 bases from V and 4 from J; bases not matched to a gene: 2. This chain's CDR3 is CSVGDRGTEAFF. CDR3 in DNA: TGCAGCGTTGGAGACAGGGGCACTGAAGCTTTCTTT.

This clonotype was recorded many times. The chain's CDR3 is CSVFLDSPYEQYF. The CDR3 nucleotides are TGCAGCGTTTTCCTCGATAGCCCTTACGAGCAGTACTTC. The chain combines TRBV29-1 with TRBJ2-7; D unclear. The CDR3 extends over 13 amino acids. In germline, CDR1 is SQVTM, CDR2 ANQGSEA. The V end was cut by 5 bases, the J end by 4 bases, with 15 bases between.

This clonotype was found many times. The chain recombines TRBV19 with TRBJ1-5; D is unclear. The germline gives CDR1 LNHDA, CDR2 SQIVND (reference sequence). Trimming cost V 4 bases and J 6 bases, with 7 bases left between them. This CDR3 contains 12 residues. The CDR3 loop is CASSTVSQPQHF. CDR3 nucleotides: TGTGCCAGTAGTACCGTCTCTCAGCCCCAGCATTTT.

In its sample, this clonotype was seen many times. The chain recombines TRBV12-3 or TRBV12-4 with TRBJ1-5; unclear D gene. V was shortened by 3 bases and J by 5 bases, with 8 bases between the two germline ends. This CDR3 comprises 13 residues. CDR3 region: CASSFLRDQPQHF. The CDR3 region has the DNA TGTGCCAGCAGTTTCCTCCGGGATCAGCCCCAGCATTTT.